The 32 T cell receptor beta chains given below trace back to one sample, sequenced in a study of cytomegalovirus exposure and HLA in healthy donors. Use of 60 Vbeta and 13 Jbeta primers characterized the PCR. Clones were sequenced by immunoSEQ multiplex PCR, and TCRdb holds only the in-frame ones, with some missing. The sample gives 60,000 to 90,000 clones, about 73% of which show up once; roughly 10% is in the top ten. Sequences were obtained from PBMCs. These receptors came from a woman aged 50 to 60 in good health and CMV-seropositive.

The chain links TRBV27 to TRBJ1-4; possibly TRBD1 for D (5 bases). CDR1 is MNHEY, CDR2 SMNVEV, per germline (reference sequence). The CDR3 has 16 amino acids. The V and J ends lost 2 bases and 0 bases respectively, with 10 bases between them. The CDR3 region is CASSLDSQTTNEKLFF. The CDR3 DNA reads TGTGCCAGCAGTTTAGACAGTCAAACAACTAATGAAAAACTGTTTTTT.

The chain employs TRBV4-1 and TRBJ2-3; 11 positions match TRBD2. The CDR3 covers 17 residues. With 0 bases clipped from V and 1 base from J, the junction kept 3 bases outside the gene matches. Germline CDR1 reads MGHRA; CDR2 reads YSYEKL. CDR3 sequence (DNA): TGCGCCAGCAGCCAAGATCGGGGACTAGCGGGCACAGATACGCAGTATTTT. This encodes CASSQDRGLAGTDTQYF.

The chain is built from TRBV7-8 and TRBJ1-4; 7 bases match TRBD1. The CDR3 runs to 15 residues. From germline, CDR1 is SGHVS and CDR2 FQNEAQ. With V trimmed by 5 bases and J by 2 bases, 5 bases remained unmatched. This CDR3 reads CASSLNRGTNEKLFF. The CDR3 coding sequence is TGTGCCAGCAGCCTTAACAGGGGTACTAATGAAAAACTGTTTTTT.

This chain links TRBV5-1 with TRBJ2-2; a possible D gene is TRBD2 (6 bases). This CDR3 region has 14 residues. The V end was cut by 1 base, the J end by 5 bases, with 9 bases between. Germline V gene sequence: CDR1 SGHRS, CDR2 YFSETQ. The chain's CDR3 is CASSLNSGTGELFF. In DNA, the CDR3 is TGCGCCAGCAGCTTGAATAGCGGAACCGGGGAGCTGTTTTTT.

The chain links TRBV29-1 to TRBJ1-2; TRBD1 aligns across 7 bases. This CDR3 region has 14 residues. V shed 6 bases, J shed 5 bases, and the junction held 12 bases outside the gene matches. Germline V gene lookup returns CDR1 SQVTM and CDR2 ANQGSEA. The CDR3 protein is CSVPGQGVGYGYTF. The CDR3 coding sequence is TGCAGCGTCCCAGGGCAGGGGGTAGGATATGGCTACACCTTC.

The chain uses TRBV4-3 and TRBJ1-1; unclear D gene. The length of the CDR3 is 17 residues. V was trimmed by 0 bases and J by 1 base, leaving 15 bases between them. Germline values: CDR1 LGHNA, CDR2 YSLEER. The CDR3 spells CASSQDYSPSKNTEAFF. The CDR3 nucleotides are TGCGCCAGCAGCCAAGATTATTCGCCCAGTAAGAACACTGAAGCTTTCTTT.

The V and J genes are TRBV9 and TRBJ1-2, with a possible D match to TRBD1 (6 bases). This CDR3 has 15 residues. CDR1 is SGDLS, CDR2 YYNGEE, per germline. Trimming left V 4 bases short and J 3 bases short, with 16 bases between. This CDR3 reads CASSPWGQADYGYTF. The CDR3 bases are TGTGCCAGCAGCCCCTGGGGGCAGGCCGACTATGGCTACACCTTC.

The rearrangement links TRBV30 to TRBJ1-5, with TRBD1 matching 7 bases. CDR1 is GTSNPN, CDR2 SVGIG, per germline (reference sequence). There are 16 residues in the CDR3. The J segment lost 0 bases and the V segment lost 1 base, leaving 6 bases of the junction unmatched. This CDR3 reads CAWSAKQGYSNQPQHF. CDR3 DNA sequence: TGTGCCTGGAGTGCCAAACAGGGGTATAGCAATCAGCCCCAGCATTTT.

The chain links TRBV10-3 to TRBJ1-2; TRBD1 matches 7 bases. Germline V gene lookup returns CDR1 ENHRY and CDR2 SYGVKD. V dropped 7 bases and J dropped 3; count of bases not matched to a gene: 20. This CDR3 region has 18 residues. The CDR3 sequence is CAIKGGPAGFGGYYGYTF. CDR3 bases: TGTGCCATCAAAGGGGGCCCCGCAGGATTTGGGGGGTACTATGGCTACACCTTC.

The chain joins TRBV7-2 to TRBJ2-3, with TRBD1 matching over 9 bases. In germline, CDR1 is SGHTA, CDR2 FQGNSA. After removal of 5 bases from V and 4 bases from J, the junction contained 4 bases not matched to a gene. The CDR3 extends over 14 amino acids. CDR3 in DNA: TGTGCCAGCAGCCCTAGACAGGGGGCAGATACGCAGTATTTT. Protein product: CASSPRQGADTQYF.

In this sample, this clone turned up once. The rearrangement links TRBV20-1 to TRBJ2-7; no clear D. V lost 1 base to trimming and J lost 6 bases, with 7 bases between them. This CDR3 spans 11 amino acids. Looked up from germline, CDR1 is DFQATT and CDR2 is SNEGSKA (reference sequence). The CDR3 is CSARAPSEQYF. Here the CDR3 DNA reads TGCAGTGCTAGAGCCCCGAGCGAGCAGTACTTC.

This chain links TRBV7-9 with TRBJ2-7; 8 bases fit TRBD1. Germline V gives CDR1 SEHNR, CDR2 FQNEAQ (reference sequence). The ends lost 4 bases at V and 5 bases at J; junction bases unmatched: 7. This CDR3 region has 14 residues. DNA of the CDR3: TGTGCCAGCAGCTCCCGGACAGGGCGGGACGAGCAGTACTTC. Translating gives CASSSRTGRDEQYF.

This sequence joins TRBV10-3 and TRBJ1-3, with D uncertain. V lost 11 bases and J 0 bases, leaving 17 bases between the germline ends. This CDR3 spans 15 amino acids. Germline CDR1 is ENHRY and CDR2 is SYGVKD. CDR3 protein: CASLTRLSSGNTIYF. CDR3 bases: TGTGCCTCGTTGACTCGCTTGAGCTCTGGAAACACCATATATTTT.

This chain joins TRBV18 and TRBJ2-5; unclear D gene. Trimming removed 0 bases at V and 2 bases at J, with 7 bases between. This CDR3 comprises 14 residues. CDR1 KGHSH and CDR2 LQKENI come from the germline V gene. The CDR3, as DNA: TGTGCCAGCTCACCACCGGCACCACAAGAGACCCAGTACTTC. This codes for CASSPPAPQETQYF.

This clone was counted once. This chain uses TRBV10-3 with TRBJ2-1, with D possibly matching TRBD2 (6 bases). Germline CDR1 and CDR2: ENHRY and SYGVKD. V shed 2 bases and J shed 6 bases, with 14 bases lying between them. CDR3 length: 15 residues. CDR3 DNA sequence: TGTGCCATCAGTGAGCGTACTAGCATATCCAATGAGCAGTTCTTC. It yields the protein CAISERTSISNEQFF.

This chain links TRBV4-1 with TRBJ2-4, with 10 bases lining up with TRBD2. Germline CDR1 and CDR2: MGHRA and YSYEKL. After removal of 3 bases from V and 5 bases from J, the junction contained 10 bases not matched to a gene. The CDR3 totals 17 residues. The CDR3: CASSQNSGGPSQNIQYF. In nucleotides, the CDR3 is TGCGCCAGCAGCCAGAATAGCGGGGGGCCGTCTCAAAACATTCAGTACTTC.

The V call is TRBV18, the J call TRBJ1-2, with 7 bases aligning to TRBD1. The CDR3 has 17 residues. V trimming: 0 bases; J trimming: 4 bases; junction bases outside the gene matches: 11. Germline values: CDR1 KGHSH, CDR2 LQKENI. CDR3 sequence (DNA): TGTGCCAGCTCACCACCGGTCGACGCAAGGACAGGCTATGGCTACACCTTC. Protein: CASSPPVDARTGYGYTF.

This CDR3 is CASSFFFVSAGELFF. In DNA, the CDR3 is TGTGCCAGCAGTTTCTTTTTTGTGTCAGCCGGGGAGCTGTTTTTT. This rearrangement joins TRBV28 to TRBJ2-2; D unclear. Germline V gene data show CDR1 as MDHEN and CDR2 as SYDVKM. This CDR3 spans 15 amino acids. V was shortened by 3 bases and J by 6 bases, with 14 bases between the two germline ends. The whole variable domain, remainder taken from reference TRBV28 and TRBJ2-2, is DVKVTQSSRYLVKRTGEKVFLECVQDMDHENMFWYRQDPGLGLRLIYFSYDVKMKEKGDIPEGYSVSREKKERFSLILESASTNQTSMYLCASSFFFVSAGELFFGEGSRLTVL.

The rearrangement joins TRBV19 to TRBJ1-1, with 7 bases matching TRBD1. Looked up from germline, CDR1 is LNHDA and CDR2 is SQIVND (reference sequence). V shed 2 bases, J shed 1 base, and the junction held 4 bases outside the gene matches. The CDR3 consists of 15 residues. CDR3 sequence reads: CASSIPGQPNTEAFF. CDR3 DNA sequence: TGTGCCAGTAGTATACCGGGACAGCCGAACACTGAAGCTTTCTTT.

This chain joins TRBV10-3 and TRBJ1-2; 7 bases are a match to TRBD1. The CDR3 loop spans 14 amino acids. The V and J ends lost 3 bases and 1 base, in that order; junction bases with no gene match: 2. Germline V lookup: CDR1 ENHRY, CDR2 SYGVKD. The CDR3 DNA sequence: TGTGCCATCAGTGACACAGGGGTTAACTATGGCTACACCTTC. This gives the protein CAISDTGVNYGYTF.

The chain recombines TRBV7-7 with TRBJ2-3, with D possibly being TRBD1 (6 bases). This CDR3 has 13 amino acids. The germline gives CDR1 SSHAT, CDR2 FNYEAQ (reference sequence). V shed 4 bases and J shed 8 bases, with 13 bases lying between them. Written as DNA, the CDR3 is TGTGCCAGCAGCTCGACCGGGACATCTACGCAGTATTTT. Protein sequence: CASSSTGTSTQYF.

The CDR3 loop reads CASSDLKGTTNTEAFF. CDR3 bases: TGTGCCAGCAGTGATCTCAAGGGGACAACGAACACTGAAGCTTTCTTT. The gene calls are TRBV2 and TRBJ1-1, with D possibly being TRBD1 (6 bases). This CDR3 region has 16 residues. Trimming took off 3 bases at V and 1 base at J, with 15 bases between the two ends. Germline V gene sequence: CDR1 SNHLY, CDR2 FYNNEI.

This clone showed up just once. CDR3 sequence (DNA): TGCGCCAGCAGCCAAGCCTTGGACTCAAGCTCCTACGAGCAGTACTTC. Its translation is CASSQALDSSSYEQYF. J is TRBJ2-7 and V is TRBV4-3; TRBD2 might be the D (5 bases). The germline V and J ends were trimmed by 1 base and 0 bases, with 13 bases remaining between them. Looked up from germline, CDR1 is LGHNA and CDR2 is YSLEER. This CDR3 has 16 residues.

The CDR3 is CASRPSPGQGLETQYF. The DNA for the CDR3 is TGCGCCAGCAGGCCATCACCGGGACAGGGCCTAGAGACCCAGTACTTC. This chain connects TRBV5-1 to TRBJ2-5; 9 nucleotides line up with TRBD1. The length of the CDR3 is 16 residues. J lost 4 bases, V lost 5 bases, and 12 bases had no gene match. The germline CDR1 and CDR2 sequences are SGHRS and YFSETQ.

The J gene is TRBJ2-7, the V gene TRBV30; D is undetermined. The ends were cut back, 5 bases at V and 2 bases at J, with 7 bases in the middle. Germline CDR1 reads GTSNPN; CDR2 reads SVGIG (reference sequence). The CDR3 is made up of 11 amino acids. CDR3 sequence: CAWLEPYEQYF. Here the CDR3 DNA reads TGTGCCTGGCTCGAGCCCTACGAGCAGTACTTC.

DNA for the CDR3: TGCGCCAGCAGTGGAGGCACCTCCTACGAGCAGTACTTC. Protein sequence: CASSGGTSYEQYF. V and J are TRBV10-1 and TRBJ2-7; D not resolved. CDR3 length: 13 residues. CDR1 WNHNN and CDR2 SYGVQD come from the germline V gene (reference sequence). The V end was cut by 4 bases, the J end by 0 bases, with 7 bases between.

The V call is TRBV4-1, the J call TRBJ2-3; maybe TRBD2 (5 bases). CDR3 length: 17 amino acids. CDR1 and CDR2 from the germline V gene are MGHRA and YSYEKL. V gave up 1 base and J gave up 0 bases, with 14 bases separating them. CDR3 sequence reads: CASSQGLLRGSTDTQYF. In nucleotides, the CDR3 is TGCGCCAGCAGCCAAGGGCTACTTAGAGGGAGCACAGATACGCAGTATTTT.

The sample holds a few counts of this clone. The gene calls are TRBV6-4 and TRBJ1-4; 7 bases line up with TRBD1. In germline, CDR1 is MRHNA, CDR2 SNTAGT. The CDR3 is 15 amino acids. V dropped 4 bases and J dropped 4; count of bases not matched to a gene: 6. The CDR3 region is CASSATGQINEKLFF. The CDR3 nucleotides are TGTGCCAGCAGTGCGACAGGGCAAATTAATGAAAAACTGTTTTTT.

V is TRBV11-2 and J is TRBJ1-1; 7 bases are a match to TRBD1. Germline trimming cut 5 bases from V and 1 base from J; bases unmatched to any gene: 4. Per germline, CDR1 SGHAT and CDR2 FQNNGV. CDR3 size: 14 residues. As DNA, the CDR3 is TGTGCCAGCAGCGCCGGGACAGCGAACACTGAAGCTTTCTTT. Its protein is CASSAGTANTEAFF.

V and J are TRBV10-1 and TRBJ1-1, with D maybe TRBD1 (5 bases). V was cut by 5 bases and J by 3 bases, with 10 bases left in between. Germline V gene data show CDR1 as WNHNN and CDR2 as SYGVQD (reference sequence). This CDR3 is 13 amino acids long. The CDR3 DNA reads TGCGCCAGCAGTCGACAGACACACACTGAAGCTTTCTTT. Translating gives CASSRQTHTEAFF.

The chain employs TRBV11-2 and TRBJ2-7; the D is unclear. The CDR3 runs to 13 residues. CDR1 is SGHAT and CDR2 is FQNNGV in the germline V gene. Trimming removed 3 bases at V and 3 bases at J, with 9 bases between. The CDR3 nucleotides are TGTGCCAGCAGCTTTGATGGCCGCTACGAGCAGTACTTC. It specifies CASSFDGRYEQYF.

This sequence joins TRBV6-5 and TRBJ2-5; 8 nucleotides line up with TRBD1. CDR1 is MNHEY, CDR2 SVGAGI, per germline. The CDR3 has 15 residues. V lost 5 bases and J lost 1; bases outside the gene matches: 6. CDR3 amino acids: CASSLRGQAQETQYF. The CDR3 DNA reads as TGTGCCAGCAGTCTCAGGGGACAGGCCCAAGAGACCCAGTACTTC.